This entry lists 24 T cell receptor beta chains sequenced from one sample in a study of cytomegalovirus exposure and HLA in healthy donors. The PCR employed 60 Vbeta primers together with 13 Jbeta primers. Produced via immunoSEQ multiplex PCR; TCRdb's table is partial and in-frame only. The sample comprises about 180,000 clones, 75% to 90% of which are singletons, and less than 1.5% rests with the top ten. Sequenced: PBMCs. The receptor set was obtained from a girl aged 10 to 17 in good health and CMV-seropositive.

The chain is built from TRBV5-1 and TRBJ2-3; 7 nucleotides line up with TRBD2. The CDR3 contains 16 residues. CDR1 is SGHRS, CDR2 YFSETQ, per germline. With V trimmed by 0 bases and J by 1 base, 5 bases remained unmatched. In DNA form, the CDR3 reads TGCGCCAGCAGCTTGGTAGAGCGGGGAGGCACAGATACGCAGTATTTT. This translates into CASSLVERGGTDTQYF.

J is TRBJ2-7 and V is TRBV11-1; 9 bases fit TRBD1. Per germline, CDR1 SGHAT and CDR2 FQDESV (reference sequence). The trim removed 3 bases at V and 6 bases at J, leaving 9 bases unmatched. CDR3 length: 15 amino acids. CDR3 protein: CASSFRLGTGTEQYF. CDR3 in DNA: TGTGCCAGCAGCTTCCGGCTCGGGACAGGGACCGAGCAGTACTTC.

The chain carries TRBV7-8 and TRBJ2-7; TRBD2 agrees at 11 bases. This CDR3 contains 12 residues. Germline lookup yields CDR1 SGHVS and CDR2 FQNEAQ. Trimming removed 5 bases from V and 10 bases from J; junction bases left unmatched: 4. CDR3 region: CASSVTSGRQYF. CDR3 DNA sequence: TGTGCCAGCAGCGTTACTAGCGGGAGACAGTACTTC.

This clone came up a few times. V is TRBV21-1 and J is TRBJ2-1; TRBD2, the table's D call, lacks a check against the DNA. TRBV21-1 is deemed a pseudogene. This CDR3 contains 18 residues. The CDR3 loop reads CASSVYPLLAGSKNEQFF. The CDR3 DNA is TGTGCCAGCAGCGTGTACCCCCTACTAGCGGGGAGCAAAAATGAGCAGTTCTTC.

The J gene is TRBJ2-1, the V gene TRBV5-4; TRBD2 aligns across 10 bases. V lost 0 bases and J lost 8; bases outside the gene matches: 8. The CDR3 has 16 residues. Germline loops: CDR1 SGHNT, CDR2 YYREEE (reference sequence). Written as DNA, the CDR3 is TGTGCCAGCAGCTTGGGGAGCGGGAGGGCCGGGGATGAGCAGTTCTTC. It encodes CASSLGSGRAGDEQFF.

V usage is TRBV5-6 and J usage is TRBJ2-3; TRBD2 agrees at 9 bases. The CDR3 length is 15 residues. Germline CDR1 is SGHDT and CDR2 is YYEEEE. Trimming cost V 4 bases and J 1 base; bases outside gene matches: 4. CDR3 sequence reads: CASSARLAGTDTQYF. In DNA, the CDR3 is TGTGCCAGCAGCGCTCGACTAGCGGGCACAGATACGCAGTATTTT.

This clone turned up a few times. The chain joins TRBV19 to TRBJ2-7; 8 bases fit TRBD1. There are 14 residues in the CDR3. The junction had 8 bases not matched to a gene; V was cut back by 3 bases and J by 7 bases. In germline, CDR1 is LNHDA, CDR2 SQIVND (reference sequence). CDR3 in amino acids: CASSIRQGAGEQYF. CDR3 DNA: TGTGCCAGTAGTATTCGGCAGGGGGCTGGGGAGCAGTACTTC.

In this sample, this clone turned up once. The chain couples TRBV11-3 to TRBJ2-7; possibly TRBD1 for D (5 bases). V lost 2 bases and J 0 bases, leaving 14 bases between the germline ends. CDR1 and CDR2 (germline): SGHNT, YENEEA. The CDR3 spans 16 residues. CDR3 sequence (DNA): TGTGCCAGCAGCTTAAGCCGTGACAGAAACTCCTACGAGCAGTACTTC. It is translated as CASSLSRDRNSYEQYF.

This rearrangement joins TRBV29-1 to TRBJ2-7; TRBD1 might be the D (5 bases). Deletions cut 4 bases from V and 6 bases from J, with 13 bases between. The CDR3 has 12 residues. Germline CDR1 SQVTM, CDR2 ANQGSEA. The CDR3 coding sequence is TGCAGCGTTGCAGGGTCGGGTGGCGAGCAGTACTTC. Protein: CSVAGSGGEQYF.

As regards this clone: Compared with germline, one end of the junction differs, possibly owing to a read error. The V gene is TRBV12-5, the J gene TRBJ1-1; possibly TRBD1 for D (6 bases). The V gene's germline CDR1 is LGHNT and CDR2 FRNRAP. The CDR3 has 14 residues. DNA for the CDR3: TGTGCTAGTGGCTTGGGGGCGGGGAACACTGAAGCTTTCTTT. Residues: CASGLGAGNTEAFF.

The chain is built from TRBV11-2 and TRBJ2-1; 7 bases line up with TRBD1. The CDR3 runs to 16 residues. In germline, CDR1 is SGHAT, CDR2 FQNNGV. The V gene end was trimmed by 5 bases and the J gene end by 4 bases; junction bases not matched to a gene: 11. CDR3 region: CASSNPTGTFYNEQFF. Written as DNA, the CDR3 is TGTGCCAGCAGCAACCCGACAGGGACCTTTTACAATGAGCAGTTCTTC. Filled out from reference TRBV11-2 and TRBJ2-1, the complete variable domain reads EAGVAQSPRYKIIEKRQSVAFWCNPISGHATLYWYQQILGQGPKLLIQFQNNGVVDDSQLPKDRFSAERLKGVDSTLKIQPAKLEDSAVYLCASSNPTGTFYNEQFFGPGTRLTVL.

This chain connects TRBV4-1 to TRBJ2-3; 12 nucleotides line up with TRBD1. Trimming removed 3 bases from V and 5 bases from J; junction bases left unmatched: 9. From germline, CDR1 is MGHRA and CDR2 YSYEKL. This CDR3 is built from 17 residues. In DNA, the CDR3 is TGCGCCAGCAGCCAGCCGGGACAGGGGGCTAGGAAAGATACGCAGTATTTT. This encodes CASSQPGQGARKDTQYF.

The genes are TRBV30 and TRBJ1-5; D ambiguous. CDR3 length: 13 amino acids. CDR1 GTSNPN and CDR2 SVGIG come from the germline V gene (reference sequence). V lost 2 bases to trimming and J lost 1 base, with 6 bases between them. Here the CDR3 reads CAWSLRSNQPQHF. CDR3 bases: TGTGCCTGGAGTTTGCGGAGCAATCAGCCCCAGCATTTT.

The sample holds a few counts of this clone. The rearrangement joins TRBV27 to TRBJ1-2; 9 bases line up with TRBD1. Per germline, CDR1 MNHEY and CDR2 SMNVEV (reference sequence). The CDR3 totals 16 residues. The J segment lost 6 bases and the V segment lost 6 bases, leaving 14 bases of the junction unmatched. The DNA of the CDR3 is TGTGCCAGCAGCATCAATGGAGACAGGGGGTTTGATGGCTACACCTTC. This gives the protein CASSINGDRGFDGYTF.

The rearrangement links TRBV7-9 to TRBJ2-2, with D possibly being TRBD2 (6 bases). Germline V gives CDR1 SEHNR, CDR2 FQNEAQ (reference sequence). The CDR3 is 16 amino acids. The V and J ends lost 5 bases and 3 bases respectively, with 16 bases between them. The CDR3 is CASSRGGGVDTGELFF. The CDR3 nucleotides are TGTGCCAGCAGCCGGGGTGGAGGGGTCGACACCGGGGAGCTGTTTTTT.

The V gene is TRBV5-8, the J gene TRBJ1-1; possibly TRBD1 for D (5 bases). Trimming pared 2 bases from V and 1 base from J, leaving 12 bases between. The CDR3 consists of 15 residues. Germline loops: CDR1 SGHTS, CDR2 YDEGEE. The DNA for the CDR3 is TGTGCCAGCAGCTTCCCCAGGGAGGCGAACACTGAAGCTTTCTTT. It is translated as CASSFPREANTEAFF. Full variable domain (missing parts from reference TRBV5-8 and TRBJ1-1): EAGVTQSPTHLIKTRGQQATLRCSPISGHTSVYWYQQALGLGLQFLLWYDEGEERNRGNFPPRFSGRQFPNYSSELNVNALELEDSALYLCASSFPREANTEAFFGQGTRLTVV.

The CDR3 region has the DNA TGTGCCAGCTCCGTTGTCGGGGATGCTGGCGCGGAAAAACTGTTTTTT. Protein: CASSVVGDAGAEKLFF. The chain uses TRBV25-1 and TRBJ1-4; D not certain. This CDR3 contains 16 residues. Germline V gives CDR1 MGHDK, CDR2 SYGVNS. V shed 8 bases and J shed 8 bases, with 24 bases lying between them.

This rearrangement joins TRBV7-9 to TRBJ2-1, with 12 bases fitting TRBD2. CDR3 length equals 18 residues. Germline lookup yields CDR1 SEHNR and CDR2 FQNEAQ (reference sequence). After removal of 3 bases from V and 2 bases from J, the junction contained 8 bases not matched to a gene. The CDR3 nucleotides read TGTGCCAGCAGCTTCACGTCTAGCGGGAGGGCCGCCTACAATGAGCAGTTCTTC. It is translated as CASSFTSSGRAAYNEQFF.

The chain couples TRBV29-1 to TRBJ2-3; tentatively, D is TRBD2 (7 bases). The germline gives CDR1 SQVTM, CDR2 ANQGSEA. This CDR3 contains 14 residues. The ends were cut back, 1 base at V and 6 bases at J, with 14 bases in the middle. CDR3 sequence reads: CSVEAAGARDTQYF. CDR3 in DNA: TGCAGCGTTGAAGCGGCGGGGGCGAGGGATACGCAGTATTTT.

The V and J genes are TRBV18 and TRBJ1-2; 7 bases match TRBD1. Germline-derived CDR1 and CDR2 are KGHSH and LQKENI. Unmatched junction bases numbered 7, after V lost 3 bases and J lost 3 bases. The CDR3 contains 15 residues. The CDR3 spells CASSPRTGFDYGYTF. CDR3 coding DNA: TGTGCCAGCTCACCCCGGACAGGTTTTGACTATGGCTACACCTTC. Drawing the rest from reference TRBV18 and TRBJ1-2, the complete variable domain is NAGVMQNPRHLVRRRGQEARLRCSPMKGHSHVYWYRQLPEEGLKFMVYLQKENIIDESGMPKERFSAEFPKEGPSILRIQQVVRGDSAAYFCASSPRTGFDYGYTFGSGTRLTVV.

The V and J genes are TRBV4-3 and TRBJ1-5; 7 bases agree with TRBD1. This CDR3 is 15 amino acids long. V trimming: 4 bases; J trimming: 2 bases; junction bases outside the gene matches: 5. Germline CDR1 and CDR2: LGHNA and YSLEER. CDR3 protein: CASSPRTGGNQPQHF. CDR3 DNA sequence: TGCGCCAGCAGCCCACGGACAGGTGGCAATCAGCCCCAGCATTTT.

The genes are TRBV27 and TRBJ1-1; perhaps TRBD1 as D (5 bases). The length of the CDR3 is 12 residues. Trimming stripped 6 bases from V and 8 bases from J, with 13 bases between. Germline loops: CDR1 MNHEY, CDR2 SMNVEV (reference sequence). In nucleotides, the CDR3 is TGTGCCAGCAGCCAATGGGGGGGAGAAGCTTTCTTT. The encoded protein is CASSQWGGEAFF.

The chain is built from TRBV6-5 and TRBJ1-3, with 8 bases aligning to TRBD1. This CDR3 has 15 amino acids. Germline V lookup: CDR1 MNHEY, CDR2 SVGAGI. V dropped 6 bases and J dropped 14; count of bases not matched to a gene: 18. DNA of the CDR3: TGTGCCAGCAGAGACGGGGGAGGACAGGGCGCCGTATTATATTTT. Translation: CASRDGGGQGAVLYF.

The CDR3 sequence: CASSPLGLAGKNEQFF. The CDR3 DNA follows: TGTGCCAGCAGCCCCTTGGGACTAGCGGGCAAGAATGAGCAGTTCTTC. V is TRBV14 and J is TRBJ2-1; 12 bases are a match to TRBD2. J gave up 7 bases and V 4 bases, and 8 bases lay outside the gene matches. CDR3 size: 16 residues. Germline loops: CDR1 SGHDN, CDR2 FVKESK.